These T cell receptor beta chains were read from a single sample in a study of blood T cell repertoires in COVID-19. TCRdb keeps only in-frame clones here, not all; method: immunoSEQ multiplex PCR. The profile shows over 450,000 clones, roughly nine tenths of them singletons. Material: peripheral blood. These receptors were taken from a woman aged 45-65 years with COVID-19, enrolled during active disease. Each CDR3 is given with its conserved first and last residue. Fields, in order: D gene, V gene, clone size, J gene, CDR3 protein, CDR3 DNA. D genes are given only for firm matches. Clone size is given for some rows only: seen once, a few or many times, or a class if the clone is expanded.

D gene: .; V gene: TRBV12-5; clone size: .; J gene: TRBJ1-4; CDR3 protein: CASGLNRQAGEKLFF; CDR3 DNA: TGTGCTAGTGGTTTGAATAGGCAGGCGGGAGAAAAACTGTTTTTT
D gene: TRBD1; V gene: TRBV10-3; clone size: .; J gene: TRBJ1-1; CDR3 protein: CAISGQGADTEAFF; CDR3 DNA: TGTGCCATCAGTGGACAGGGGGCCGACACTGAAGCTTTCTTT
D gene: TRBD2; V gene: TRBV28; clone size: .; J gene: TRBJ2-7; CDR3 protein: CASKSSGVVEQYF; CDR3 DNA: TGTGCCAGCAAGTCTAGCGGGGTGGTAGAGCAGTACTTC
D gene: .; V gene: TRBV30; clone size: .; J gene: TRBJ2-7; CDR3 protein: CAALAGRSYEQYF; CDR3 DNA: TGTGCTGCCCTGGCAGGAAGGTCCTACGAGCAGTACTTC
D gene: TRBD2; V gene: TRBV30; clone size: .; J gene: TRBJ2-2; CDR3 protein: CAWSPFGGLAGLELFF; CDR3 DNA: TGTGCCTGGAGCCCCTTCGGGGGACTAGCGGGGCTCGAGCTGTTTTTT
D gene: .; V gene: TRBV18; clone size: once; J gene: TRBJ1-5; CDR3 protein: CASSPEIVQPQHF; CDR3 DNA: TGTGCCAGCTCACCGGAGATTGTGCAGCCCCAGCATTTT
D gene: .; V gene: TRBV30; clone size: .; J gene: TRBJ1-5; CDR3 protein: CAWSLGQSQGPQHF; CDR3 DNA: TGTGCCTGGAGTCTCGGACAGTCACAAGGGCCCCAGCATTTT
D gene: TRBD1; V gene: TRBV7-2; clone size: .; J gene: TRBJ1-6; CDR3 protein: CASSSRTGSNSPLHF; CDR3 DNA: TGTGCCAGCAGCTCCCGGACAGGGTCTAATTCACCCCTCCACTTT
D gene: TRBD2; V gene: TRBV9; clone size: .; J gene: TRBJ2-2; CDR3 protein: CASSPTTSGGARTGELFF; CDR3 DNA: TGTGCCAGCAGCCCCACGACTAGCGGGGGGGCTCGTACCGGGGAGCTGTTTTTT
D gene: .; V gene: TRBV2; clone size: .; J gene: TRBJ2-5; CDR3 protein: CASSSRVSQETQYF; CDR3 DNA: TGTGCCAGCAGCAGCCGGGTCTCCCAAGAGACCCAGTACTTC
D gene: TRBD2; V gene: TRBV5-1; clone size: .; J gene: TRBJ2-1; CDR3 protein: CASSFSSGANNEQFF; CDR3 DNA: TGCGCCAGCAGCTTCTCGAGCGGGGCTAACAATGAGCAGTTCTTC
D gene: TRBD1; V gene: TRBV5-5; clone size: .; J gene: TRBJ2-1; CDR3 protein: CASSLDRAYNEQFF; CDR3 DNA: TGTGCCAGCAGCTTAGACAGGGCCTACAATGAGCAGTTCTTC
D gene: TRBD1; V gene: TRBV7-9; clone size: few; J gene: TRBJ2-1; CDR3 protein: CAARQGQPYNEQFF; CDR3 DNA: TGTGCCGCCCGGCAGGGACAGCCTTACAATGAGCAGTTCTTC
D gene: .; V gene: TRBV28; clone size: .; J gene: TRBJ2-7; CDR3 protein: CASSSQGSPLDEQYF; CDR3 DNA: TGTGCCAGCAGTTCCCAGGGGAGCCCCCTCGACGAGCAGTACTTC
D gene: .; V gene: TRBV5-4; clone size: .; J gene: TRBJ2-3; CDR3 protein: CASSHQIGSEVMQYF; CDR3 DNA: TGTGCCAGCAGCCACCAAATAGGTAGCGAGGTTATGCAGTATTTT
D gene: TRBD1; V gene: TRBV6-6; clone size: .; J gene: TRBJ1-5; CDR3 protein: CASSYTGEDNQPQHF; CDR3 DNA: TGTGCCAGCAGTTACACAGGGGAGGACAATCAGCCCCAGCATTTT
D gene: TRBD1; V gene: TRBV6-5; clone size: .; J gene: TRBJ2-2; CDR3 protein: CASSPRGPDGELFF; CDR3 DNA: TGTGCCAGCAGTCCGAGGGGGCCGGACGGGGAGCTGTTTTTT
D gene: TRBD2; V gene: TRBV20-1; clone size: .; J gene: TRBJ2-1; CDR3 protein: CSASGTTYNEQFF; CDR3 DNA: TGCAGTGCTAGTGGGACTACCTACAATGAGCAGTTCTTC
D gene: TRBD1; V gene: TRBV19; clone size: .; J gene: TRBJ1-2; CDR3 protein: CASTTDREAYGYTF; CDR3 DNA: TGTGCCAGTACCACAGACAGGGAGGCCTATGGCTACACCTTC
D gene: .; V gene: TRBV6-5; clone size: .; J gene: TRBJ1-3; CDR3 protein: CASSPVGNTIYF; CDR3 DNA: TGTGCCAGCAGCCCGGTGGGAAACACCATATATTTT
D gene: .; V gene: TRBV6-5; clone size: .; J gene: TRBJ1-5; CDR3 protein: CASRDPGSNQPQHF; CDR3 DNA: TGTGCCAGCAGGGACCCGGGGAGCAATCAGCCCCAGCATTTT
D gene: .; V gene: TRBV30; clone size: .; J gene: TRBJ2-7; CDR3 protein: CACRGGTRAYEQYF; CDR3 DNA: TGTGCCTGCCGTGGAGGAACACGAGCCTACGAGCAGTACTTC
D gene: .; V gene: TRBV18; clone size: .; J gene: TRBJ1-1; CDR3 protein: CASSDYWENTEAFF; CDR3 DNA: TGTGCCAGCTCAGACTATTGGGAAAACACTGAAGCTTTCTTT
D gene: .; V gene: TRBV2; clone size: .; J gene: TRBJ2-7; CDR3 protein: CASRKGRQGGNEQYF; CDR3 DNA: TGTGCCAGCAGGAAGGGTCGGCAGGGAGGCAACGAGCAGTACTTC
D gene: .; V gene: TRBV7-2; clone size: .; J gene: TRBJ1-3; CDR3 protein: CASSFGQLSGNTIYF; CDR3 DNA: TGTGCCAGCAGCTTTGGACAGCTCTCTGGAAACACCATATATTTT
D gene: TRBD1; V gene: TRBV27; clone size: .; J gene: TRBJ2-2; CDR3 protein: CASSSPRTGQNTGELFF; CDR3 DNA: TGTGCCAGCAGTTCCCCTAGGACAGGGCAGAACACCGGGGAGCTGTTTTTT
D gene: TRBD2; V gene: TRBV2; clone size: .; J gene: TRBJ2-5; CDR3 protein: CASSDSGGAYQETQYF; CDR3 DNA: TGTGCCAGCAGTGATAGCGGGGGGGCGTACCAAGAGACCCAGTACTTC
D gene: TRBD1; V gene: TRBV3-1/TRBV3-2; clone size: .; J gene: TRBJ1-2; CDR3 protein: CASSLGPQGGYGYTF; CDR3 DNA: TGTGCCAGCAGCCTAGGGCCCCAGGGGGGCTATGGCTACACCTTC
D gene: .; V gene: TRBV11-2; clone size: .; J gene: TRBJ2-3; CDR3 protein: CASSLAGGDTQYF; CDR3 DNA: TGTGCCAGCAGCTTAGCCGGGGGTGATACGCAGTATTTT
D gene: TRBD1; V gene: TRBV4-1; clone size: .; J gene: TRBJ2-7; CDR3 protein: CASSLRDRGGTTYEQYF; CDR3 DNA: TGCGCCAGCAGCCTCCGGGACAGGGGAGGGACGACCTACGAGCAGTACTTC
D gene: .; V gene: TRBV19; clone size: few; J gene: TRBJ1-1; CDR3 protein: CASSPMDSGDTEAFF; CDR3 DNA: TGTGCCAGTAGTCCGATGGACAGTGGTGACACTGAAGCTTTCTTT
D gene: .; V gene: TRBV5-1; clone size: .; J gene: TRBJ1-4; CDR3 protein: CASSLYSGDEKLFF; CDR3 DNA: TGCGCCAGCAGCTTGTACTCCGGGGATGAAAAACTGTTTTTT
D gene: .; V gene: TRBV11-2; clone size: .; J gene: TRBJ2-3; CDR3 protein: CASSSQFKSVDTQYF; CDR3 DNA: TGTGCCAGCAGCTCCCAATTTAAGAGCGTCGATACGCAGTATTTT
D gene: TRBD1; V gene: TRBV2; clone size: once; J gene: TRBJ1-1; CDR3 protein: CASSQGEYTEAFF; CDR3 DNA: TGTGCCAGTTCCCAGGGGGAGTACACTGAAGCTTTCTTT
D gene: .; V gene: TRBV18; clone size: .; J gene: TRBJ2-7; CDR3 protein: CASSPGFQGGAYEQYF; CDR3 DNA: TGTGCCAGCTCACCGGGGTTTCAGGGGGGAGCCTACGAGCAGTACTTC
D gene: .; V gene: TRBV19; clone size: once; J gene: TRBJ1-6; CDR3 protein: CASSTTVYNSPLHF; CDR3 DNA: TGTGCCAGTAGTACCACAGTTTATAATTCACCCCTCCACTTT
D gene: .; V gene: TRBV27; clone size: .; J gene: TRBJ1-1; CDR3 protein: CASSYADRNTEAFF; CDR3 DNA: TGTGCCAGCAGTTACGCGGACAGGAACACTGAAGCTTTCTTT
D gene: .; V gene: TRBV2; clone size: .; J gene: TRBJ2-1; CDR3 protein: CASSFLASDEQFF; CDR3 DNA: TGTGCCAGCAGTTTTCTAGCGAGCGATGAGCAGTTCTTC
D gene: .; V gene: TRBV9; clone size: .; J gene: TRBJ2-1; CDR3 protein: CASSAPGTYNEQFF; CDR3 DNA: TGTGCCAGCAGCGCCCCCGGGACATACAATGAGCAGTTCTTC
D gene: TRBD1; V gene: TRBV19; clone size: .; J gene: TRBJ2-7; CDR3 protein: CASSSRQGAFRGTSYEQYF; CDR3 DNA: TGTGCCAGTAGTAGCCGACAGGGGGCGTTTCGCGGGACATCTTACGAGCAGTACTTC
D gene: .; V gene: TRBV30; clone size: few; J gene: TRBJ1-3; CDR3 protein: CAWSVRQMENTIYF; CDR3 DNA: TGTGCCTGGAGTGTAAGACAGATGGAAAACACCATATATTTT
D gene: TRBD1; V gene: TRBV11-2; clone size: .; J gene: TRBJ1-2; CDR3 protein: CASSLIMGGRGRYGYTF; CDR3 DNA: TGTGCCAGCAGCTTAATCATGGGGGGCAGGGGGCGCTATGGCTACACCTTC
D gene: .; V gene: TRBV7-6; clone size: .; J gene: TRBJ2-3; CDR3 protein: CASSLPDTDTQYF; CDR3 DNA: TGTGCCAGCAGCTTACCAGACACAGATACGCAGTATTTT
D gene: .; V gene: TRBV6-2/TRBV6-3; clone size: .; J gene: TRBJ1-3; CDR3 protein: CASSKGGSGNTIYF; CDR3 DNA: TGTGCCAGCAGTAAAGGAGGCTCTGGAAACACCATATATTTT
D gene: .; V gene: TRBV3-1/TRBV3-2; clone size: .; J gene: TRBJ1-1; CDR3 protein: CASSQDLRGGAEAFF; CDR3 DNA: TGTGCCAGCAGCCAAGACCTCAGAGGGGGGGCGGAGGCTTTCTTT
D gene: .; V gene: TRBV24-1; clone size: .; J gene: TRBJ2-2; CDR3 protein: CATSEFGQQGTGELFF; CDR3 DNA: TGTGCCACCAGTGAGTTCGGACAGCAGGGGACCGGGGAGCTGTTTTTT
D gene: TRBD1; V gene: TRBV4-1; clone size: .; J gene: TRBJ2-1; CDR3 protein: CASSQTGTGGREQFF; CDR3 DNA: TGCGCCAGCAGCCAGACGGGGACAGGGGGCCGCGAGCAGTTCTTC
D gene: TRBD1; V gene: TRBV6-2/TRBV6-3; clone size: once; J gene: TRBJ2-6; CDR3 protein: CASSWGTGTGANVLTF; CDR3 DNA: TGTGCCAGCAGTTGGGGGACAGGGACAGGGGCCAACGTCCTGACTTTC